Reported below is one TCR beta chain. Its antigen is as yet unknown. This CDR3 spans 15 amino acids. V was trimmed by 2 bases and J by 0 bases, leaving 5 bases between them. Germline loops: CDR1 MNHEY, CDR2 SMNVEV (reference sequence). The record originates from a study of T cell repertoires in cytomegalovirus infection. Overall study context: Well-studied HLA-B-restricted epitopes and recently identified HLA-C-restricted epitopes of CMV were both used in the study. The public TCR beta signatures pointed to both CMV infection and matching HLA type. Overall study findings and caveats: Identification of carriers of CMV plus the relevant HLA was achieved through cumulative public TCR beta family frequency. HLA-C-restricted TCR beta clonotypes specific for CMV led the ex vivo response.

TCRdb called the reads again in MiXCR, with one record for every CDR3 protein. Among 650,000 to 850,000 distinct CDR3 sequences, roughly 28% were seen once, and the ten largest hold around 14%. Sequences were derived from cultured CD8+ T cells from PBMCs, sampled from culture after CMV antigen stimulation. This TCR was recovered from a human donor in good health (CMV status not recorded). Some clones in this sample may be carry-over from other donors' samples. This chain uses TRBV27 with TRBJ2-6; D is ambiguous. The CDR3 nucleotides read TGTGCCAGCAGTTTAAGGGACTCTGGGGCCAACGTCCTGACTTTC. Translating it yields CASSLRDSGANVLTF.